These T cell receptor beta chains were read from a single sample in a study of blood T cell repertoires in COVID-19. Using immunoSEQ multiplex PCR, the repertoire was profiled, and TCRdb retains in-frame clones only, with some absent. This sample has over 80,000 clones, with more than 85% found just once. Sequences were obtained from peripheral blood. These receptors all stem from a man aged 55 to 69 with acute or convalescent COVID-19. The CDR3 runs from the conserved cysteine through the conserved F or W. The D gene is left open where the match is weak. Clone size is shown for a subset of rows, as once, few, many or a class of expanded clone.

j_call | d_call | clone_size | cdr3_length | v_call | cdr3_aa | cdr3_nt
TRBJ2-1 | NA | once | 16 | TRBV4-3 | CASSHDLTGIGNEQFF | TGCGCCAGCAGCCATGACCTGACGGGAATAGGCAATGAGCAGTTCTTC
TRBJ2-5 | TRBD1 | NA | 17 | TRBV27 | CASSLLDRGRVRETQYF | TGTGCCAGCAGTTTACTGGACAGGGGGCGGGTGAGGGAGACCCAGTACTTC
TRBJ2-3 | NA | NA | 16 | TRBV19 | CASSDPWGYSTDTQYF | TGTGCCAGTAGTGACCCGTGGGGCTACAGCACAGATACGCAGTATTTT
TRBJ2-1 | TRBD2 | NA | 16 | TRBV19 | CASSTTSGRRVGEQFF | TGTGCCAGTAGTACCACTAGCGGGAGAAGGGTGGGGGAGCAGTTCTTC
TRBJ2-7 | TRBD1 | NA | 16 | TRBV6-2/TRBV6-3 | CASSYFETGGRYEQYF | TGTGCCAGCAGTTACTTCGAGACAGGGGGCCGGTACGAGCAGTACTTC
TRBJ1-1 | NA | NA | 11 | TRBV28 | CASQYQGEAFF | TGTGCCAGTCAATATCAGGGTGAAGCTTTCTTT
TRBJ2-7 | TRBD1 | NA | 16 | TRBV28 | CASSSRTGLYTYEQYF | TGTGCCAGCAGTTCTAGGACAGGGTTGTACACCTACGAGCAGTACTTC
TRBJ1-5 | NA | NA | 14 | TRBV6-2/TRBV6-3 | CASSYWEVDQPQHF | TGTGCCAGCAGTTACTGGGAGGTCGATCAGCCCCAGCATTTT
TRBJ2-7 | TRBD1 | few | 15 | TRBV5-1 | CASSLAGQGTYEQYF | TGCGCCAGCAGCTTGGCCGGACAGGGTACCTACGAGCAGTACTTC
TRBJ2-7 | NA | NA | 15 | TRBV3-1/TRBV3-2 | CASSQDSGNSYEQYF | TGTGCCAGCAGCCAAGATTCGGGGAACTCCTACGAGCAGTACTTC
TRBJ1-1 | NA | NA | 15 | TRBV5-1 | CASSLFGQGGTEAFF | TGCGCCAGCAGCTTGTTTGGGCAGGGTGGCACTGAAGCTTTCTTT
TRBJ1-5 | NA | few | 15 | TRBV18 | CASSAGRDSNQPQHF | TGTGCCAGCTCGGCAGGCCGGGATAGCAATCAGCCCCAGCATTTT
TRBJ2-5 | TRBD2 | NA | 18 | TRBV24-1 | CATPEYFSSGSHQETQYF | TGTGCCACCCCAGAATACTTTTCTAGCGGGAGTCACCAAGAGACCCAGTACTTC
TRBJ2-1 | NA | NA | 15 | TRBV3-1/TRBV3-2 | CASSQDRVGGNEQFF | TGTGCCAGCAGCCAAGACAGGGTCGGGGGCAATGAGCAGTTCTTC
TRBJ2-5 | TRBD1 | NA | 15 | TRBV7-9 | CASTSPGQGGETQYF | TGTGCCAGCACTTCACCGGGACAGGGGGGAGAGACCCAGTACTTC
TRBJ2-5 | NA | NA | 14 | TRBV7-7 | CASSLFFRQETQYF | TGTGCTAGCAGCTTATTTTTCCGCCAAGAGACCCAGTACTTC
TRBJ1-5 | NA | NA | 12 | TRBV7-2 | CASSSSSWPQHF | TGTGCCAGCAGTTCCTCCAGTTGGCCCCAGCATTTT
TRBJ2-3 | TRBD1 | NA | 12 | TRBV27 | CAIGQAPDTQYF | TGTGCCATCGGACAGGCCCCGGATACGCAGTATTTT
TRBJ2-7 | NA | NA | 14 | TRBV5-1 | CASSRGQSSYEQYF | TGCGCCAGCAGCCGAGGACAGAGCTCCTACGAGCAGTACTTC
TRBJ2-2 | NA | NA | 13 | TRBV2 | CASTGLSTGELFF | TGTGCCAGCACGGGACTTAGTACCGGGGAGCTGTTTTTT
TRBJ2-2 | NA | NA | 15 | TRBV6-5 | CATGDRLANTGELFF | TGTGCCACTGGAGACAGGCTTGCGAACACCGGGGAGCTGTTTTTT
TRBJ2-2 | NA | NA | 16 | TRBV4-1 | CASSQASSWSPGELFF | TGCGCCAGCAGCCAAGCCTCTAGCTGGAGCCCGGGGGAGCTGTTTTTT
TRBJ2-3 | TRBD2 | NA | 15 | TRBV28 | CASSLLAGGADTQYF | TGTGCCAGCAGTTTACTAGCGGGAGGGGCAGATACGCAGTATTTT
TRBJ2-5 | TRBD2 | NA | 16 | TRBV5-1 | CASSLEPAGGKETQYF | TGCGCCAGCAGCTTGGAGCCGGCGGGAGGGAAAGAGACCCAGTACTTC
TRBJ2-7 | NA | NA | 13 | TRBV11-2 | CASSSHHVYEQYF | TGTGCCAGCAGCTCCCACCACGTCTATGAGCAGTACTTC
TRBJ2-1 | NA | NA | 16 | TRBV5-4 | CASSTKKDIGHDEQFF | TGTGCCAGCAGCACCAAAAAGGACATTGGCCACGATGAGCAGTTCTTC
TRBJ1-2 | TRBD1 | NA | 13 | TRBV9 | CASSNRQGGGYTF | TGTGCCAGCAGCAACCGACAGGGTGGTGGCTACACCTTC
TRBJ2-3 | NA | NA | 13 | TRBV5-1 | CASSLGQTDTQYF | TGCGCCAGCAGCTTGGGTCAGACAGATACGCAGTATTTT
TRBJ2-1 | NA | NA | 15 | TRBV19 | CASSPRGPSYNEQFF | TGTGCCAGTAGTCCCCGCGGGCCCTCCTACAATGAGCAGTTCTTC